The T cell receptor beta chain described here comes from a study of Ad26.COV2.S vaccination and SARS-CoV-2 variants. Some clones are missing from TCRdb's copy, which holds only in-frame ones; the method was immunoSEQ multiplex PCR. The sample holds about 500,000 clones, 89% seen once. The CDR3 has 15 amino acids. CDR1 is SNHLY and CDR2 is FYNNEI in the germline V gene. V was shortened by 7 bases and J by 3 bases, with 18 bases between the two germline ends. General study points: Responses of spike-specific T cells (both CD8+ and CD4+) reportedly showed substantial breadth after vaccination. Measures of TCR breadth and depth may have fallen short of total T cell responses. Comparable non-spike TCR breadth was observed in vaccine and placebo recipients.

To note about this clone: What it binds is unknown.

Treatment of the sample: some 20 received Ad26.COV2.S at low or high dose, single or two shots; about 5 received placebo; per-sample allocation not given. After the first vaccine or placebo injection, samples were drawn on day 63. Vaccine was an Ad26 vector expressing Wuhan-strain SARS-CoV-2 spike. The material sequenced was peripheral blood, taken in a trial of Ad26.COV2.S vaccine versus placebo. The J gene is TRBJ1-2, the V gene TRBV2; D is undetermined. The sequence was obtained from a person aged 18 to 65 who received the Ad26.COV2.S COVID-19 vaccine or a placebo. This CDR3 is CASTKGTGTDYGYTF. The DNA of the CDR3 is TGTGCCAGCACTAAAGGTACCGGAACGGACTATGGCTACACCTTC.